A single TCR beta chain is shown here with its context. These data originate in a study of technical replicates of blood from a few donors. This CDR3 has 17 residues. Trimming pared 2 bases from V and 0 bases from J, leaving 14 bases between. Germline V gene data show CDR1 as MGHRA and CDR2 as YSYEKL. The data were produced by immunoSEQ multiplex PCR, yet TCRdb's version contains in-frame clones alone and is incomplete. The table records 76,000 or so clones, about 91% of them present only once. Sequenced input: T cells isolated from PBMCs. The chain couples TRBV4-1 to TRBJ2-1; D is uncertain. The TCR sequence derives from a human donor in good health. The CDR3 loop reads CASSQIAEPSSYNEQFF. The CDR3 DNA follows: TGCGCCAGCAGCCAAATTGCGGAGCCAAGCTCCTACAATGAGCAGTTCTTC.